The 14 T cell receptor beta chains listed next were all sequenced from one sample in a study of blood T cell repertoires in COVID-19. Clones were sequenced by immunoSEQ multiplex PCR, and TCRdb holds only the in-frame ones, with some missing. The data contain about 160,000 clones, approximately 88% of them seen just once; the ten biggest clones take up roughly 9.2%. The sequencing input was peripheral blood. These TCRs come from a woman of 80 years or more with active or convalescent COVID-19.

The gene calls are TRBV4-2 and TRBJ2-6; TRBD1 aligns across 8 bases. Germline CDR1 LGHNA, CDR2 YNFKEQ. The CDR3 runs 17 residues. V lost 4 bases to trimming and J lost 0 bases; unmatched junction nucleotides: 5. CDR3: CASSPSGTGSGANVLTF. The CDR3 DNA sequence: TGTGCCAGCAGCCCCTCCGGGACAGGCTCTGGGGCCAACGTCCTGACTTTC.

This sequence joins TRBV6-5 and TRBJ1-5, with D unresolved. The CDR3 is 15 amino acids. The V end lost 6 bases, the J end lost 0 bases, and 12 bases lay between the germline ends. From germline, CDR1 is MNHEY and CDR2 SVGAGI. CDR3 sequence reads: CASRPTPDSNQPQHF. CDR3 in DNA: TGTGCCAGCAGGCCGACACCTGATAGCAATCAGCCCCAGCATTTT.

CDR3 amino acids: CAWRRTGGAGGKGYTF. The CDR3 DNA reads TGTGCCTGGAGAAGGACAGGGGGCGCGGGTGGTAAAGGCTACACCTTC. V is TRBV30 and J is TRBJ1-2; 11 nucleotides align to TRBD1. This CDR3 is built from 16 residues. The junction had 14 bases not matched to a gene; V was cut back by 3 bases and J by 8 bases. Per germline, CDR1 GTSNPN and CDR2 SVGIG (reference sequence). Full variable domain (remainder filled in from reference TRBV30 and TRBJ1-2): SQTIHQWPATLVQPVGSPLSLECTVEGTSNPNLYWYRQAAGRGLQLLFYSVGIGQISSEVPQNLSASRPQDRQFILSSKKLLLSDSGFYLCAWRRTGGAGGKGYTFGSGTRLTVV.

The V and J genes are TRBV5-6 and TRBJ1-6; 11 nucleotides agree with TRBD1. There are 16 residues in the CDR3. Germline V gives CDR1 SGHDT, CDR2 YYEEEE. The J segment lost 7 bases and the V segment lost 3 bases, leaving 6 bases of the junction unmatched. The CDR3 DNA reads TGTGCCAGCAGCTCTAGGACAGGGGGCGGGAATTCACCCCTCCACTTT. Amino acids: CASSSRTGGGNSPLHF.

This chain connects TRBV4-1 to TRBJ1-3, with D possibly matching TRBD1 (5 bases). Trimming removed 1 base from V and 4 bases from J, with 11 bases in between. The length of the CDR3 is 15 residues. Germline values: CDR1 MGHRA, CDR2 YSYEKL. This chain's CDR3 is CASSQGQQGGNTIYF. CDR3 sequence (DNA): TGCGCCAGCAGCCAAGGACAGCAGGGCGGAAACACCATATATTTT.

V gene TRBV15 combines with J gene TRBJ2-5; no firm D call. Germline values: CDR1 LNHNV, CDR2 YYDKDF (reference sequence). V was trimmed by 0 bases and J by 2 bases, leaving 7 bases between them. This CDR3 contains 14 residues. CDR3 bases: TGTGCCACCAGCAGAGATCAACAGCAAGAGACCCAGTACTTC. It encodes CATSRDQQQETQYF.

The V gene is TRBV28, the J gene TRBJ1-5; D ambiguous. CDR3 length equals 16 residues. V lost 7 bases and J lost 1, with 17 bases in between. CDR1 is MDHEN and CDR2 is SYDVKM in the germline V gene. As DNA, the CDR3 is TGTGCCAGCAATAGTGAGGGTTCAGGAAGCAATCAGCCCCAGCATTTT. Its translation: CASNSEGSGSNQPQHF.

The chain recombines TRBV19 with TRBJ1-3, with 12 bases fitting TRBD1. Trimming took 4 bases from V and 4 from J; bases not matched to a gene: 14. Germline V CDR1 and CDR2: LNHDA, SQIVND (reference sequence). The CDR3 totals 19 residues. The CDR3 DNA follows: TGTGCCAGTAGTACGACTGCCGGGACAGGGGGCGCTGCCGGAAACACCATATATTTT. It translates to CASSTTAGTGGAAGNTIYF.

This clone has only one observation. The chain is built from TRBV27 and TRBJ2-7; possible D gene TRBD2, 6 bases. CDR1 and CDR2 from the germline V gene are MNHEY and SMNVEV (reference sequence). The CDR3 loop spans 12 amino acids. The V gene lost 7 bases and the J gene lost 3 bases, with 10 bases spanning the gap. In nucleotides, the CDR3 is TGTGCCAGCATCCTCGGGGGCTACGAGCAGTACTTC. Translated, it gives CASILGGYEQYF.

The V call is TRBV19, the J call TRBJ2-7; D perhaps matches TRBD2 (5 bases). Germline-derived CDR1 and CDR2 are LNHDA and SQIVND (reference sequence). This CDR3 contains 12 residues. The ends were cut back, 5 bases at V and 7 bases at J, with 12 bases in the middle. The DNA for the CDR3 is TGTGCCAGTAGTTCCCGGTGGGAGGAGCAGTACTTC. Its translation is CASSSRWEEQYF.

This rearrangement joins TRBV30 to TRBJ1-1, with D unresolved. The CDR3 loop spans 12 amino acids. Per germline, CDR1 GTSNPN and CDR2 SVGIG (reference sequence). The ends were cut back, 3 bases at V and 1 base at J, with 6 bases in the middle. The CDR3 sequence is CAWRRQNTEAFF. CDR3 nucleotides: TGTGCCTGGAGACGACAGAACACTGAAGCTTTCTTT.

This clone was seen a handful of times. CDR3 loop: CASSPWTGGQQETQYF. The CDR3 DNA sequence: TGTGCCAGCAGCCCGTGGACAGGGGGCCAACAAGAGACCCAGTACTTC. This sequence joins TRBV3-1 (or the pseudogene TRBV3-2) and TRBJ2-5, with 11 bases identical to TRBD1. This CDR3 has 16 amino acids. Germline CDR1 is LGHDT and CDR2 is YNNKEL (reference sequence). The V segment lost 4 bases and the J segment 2 bases; nucleotides outside the gene matches: 6.

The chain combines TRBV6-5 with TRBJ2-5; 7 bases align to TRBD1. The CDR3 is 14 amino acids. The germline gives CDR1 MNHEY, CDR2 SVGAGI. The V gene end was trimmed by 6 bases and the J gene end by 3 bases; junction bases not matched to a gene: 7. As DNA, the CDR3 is TGTGCCAGCAGAGAGACAGGGTGGAAAGAGACCCAGTACTTC. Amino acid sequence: CASRETGWKETQYF.

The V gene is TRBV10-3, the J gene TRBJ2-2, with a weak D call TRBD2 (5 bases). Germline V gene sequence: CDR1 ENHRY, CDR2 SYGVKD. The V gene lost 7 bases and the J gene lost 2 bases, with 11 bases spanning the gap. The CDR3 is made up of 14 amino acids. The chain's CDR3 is CAIKSGSNTGELFF. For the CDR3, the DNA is TGTGCCATCAAGAGCGGTAGCAACACCGGGGAGCTGTTTTTT.